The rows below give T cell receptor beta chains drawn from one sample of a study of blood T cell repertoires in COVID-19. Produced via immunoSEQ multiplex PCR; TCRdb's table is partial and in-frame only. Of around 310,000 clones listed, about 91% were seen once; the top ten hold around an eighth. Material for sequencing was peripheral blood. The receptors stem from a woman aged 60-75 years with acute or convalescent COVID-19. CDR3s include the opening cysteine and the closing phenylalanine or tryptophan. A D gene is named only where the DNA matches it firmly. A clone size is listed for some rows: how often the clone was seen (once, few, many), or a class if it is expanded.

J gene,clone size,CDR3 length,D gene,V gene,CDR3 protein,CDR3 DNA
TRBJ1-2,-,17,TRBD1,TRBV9,CASSARDRGIMFYGYTF,TGTGCCAGCAGCGCCCGGGACAGGGGGATCATGTTCTATGGCTACACCTTC
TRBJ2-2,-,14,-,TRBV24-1,CATKQGSNTGELFF,TGTGCCACCAAACAGGGATCGAACACCGGGGAGCTGTTTTTT
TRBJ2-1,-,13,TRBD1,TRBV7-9,CASGYRGRNEQFF,TGTGCCAGCGGATACAGGGGTAGGAATGAGCAGTTCTTC
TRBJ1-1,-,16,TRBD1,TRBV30,CAWSLGTGGTGTEAFF,TGTGCCTGGAGCTTAGGGACAGGGGGGACGGGGACTGAAGCTTTCTTT
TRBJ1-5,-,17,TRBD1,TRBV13,CASSLGGGQGSVQPQHF,TGTGCCAGCAGCTTAGGCGGGGGACAGGGCTCCGTTCAGCCCCAGCATTTT
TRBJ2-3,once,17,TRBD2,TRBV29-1,CSAQTLAGGLIGDTQYF,TGCAGCGCCCAAACCTTAGCGGGAGGGTTAATCGGAGATACGCAGTATTTT
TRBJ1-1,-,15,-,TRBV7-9,CASSPTGDVVREAFF,TGTGCCAGCAGCCCTACGGGGGACGTGGTTCGTGAAGCTTTCTTT
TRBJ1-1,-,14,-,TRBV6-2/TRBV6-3,CASSPDTGNTEAFF,TGTGCCAGCAGTCCCGATACAGGGAACACTGAAGCTTTCTTT
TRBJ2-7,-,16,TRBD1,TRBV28,CASSVMGDRSSYEQYF,TGTGCCAGCAGTGTTATGGGGGACAGAAGCTCCTACGAGCAGTACTTC
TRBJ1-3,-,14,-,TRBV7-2,CASSLEQGGNTIYF,TGTGCCAGCAGCTTAGAACAGGGAGGAAACACCATATATTTT
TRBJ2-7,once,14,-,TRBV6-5,CASSYGGTGYEQYF,TGTGCCAGCAGTTACGGAGGGACTGGCTACGAGCAGTACTTC
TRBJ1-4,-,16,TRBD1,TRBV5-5,CASSLSATGSFEKLFF,TGTGCCAGCAGCTTATCCGCGACAGGGTCCTTTGAAAAACTGTTTTTT
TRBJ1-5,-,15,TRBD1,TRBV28,CASRPADREHQPQHF,TGTGCCAGCAGACCTGCGGACAGGGAACATCAGCCCCAGCATTTT
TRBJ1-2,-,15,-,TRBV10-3,CAISSGGAQDYGYTF,TGTGCCATCAGTTCGGGGGGGGCGCAGGACTATGGCTACACCTTC
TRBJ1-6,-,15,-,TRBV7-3,CASSSEAGWNSPLHF,TGTGCCAGCAGCTCCGAGGCGGGTTGGAATTCACCCCTCCACTTT
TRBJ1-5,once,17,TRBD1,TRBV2,CASSEGRRTGDNQPQHF,TGTGCCAGCAGTGAGGGTCGTAGGACAGGGGATAATCAGCCCCAGCATTTT
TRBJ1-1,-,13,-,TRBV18,CASSPTYNTEAFF,TGTGCCAGCTCACCTACATATAACACTGAAGCTTTCTTT
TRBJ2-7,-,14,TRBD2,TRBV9,CASSETSGTYEQYF,TGTGCCAGCAGCGAGACTAGCGGGACCTACGAGCAGTACTTC
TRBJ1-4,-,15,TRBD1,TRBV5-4,CASSLTGTGDEKLFF,TGTGCCAGCAGCTTGACGGGGACAGGGGATGAAAAACTGTTTTTT
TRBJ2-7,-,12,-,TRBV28,CASSRGRYEQYF,TGTGCCAGCAGCAGAGGGAGATACGAGCAGTACTTC
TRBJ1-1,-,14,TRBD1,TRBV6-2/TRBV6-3,CASSYSTGGTEAFF,TGTGCCAGCAGTTACTCGACAGGGGGCACTGAAGCTTTCTTT
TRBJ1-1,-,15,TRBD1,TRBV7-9,CASSLDRGESTEAFF,TGTGCCAGCAGCCTAGACAGGGGGGAAAGCACTGAAGCTTTCTTT
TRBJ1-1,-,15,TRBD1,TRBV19,CASSIRDRGGTEAFF,TGTGCCAGTAGTATAAGGGACAGAGGGGGCACTGAAGCTTTCTTT
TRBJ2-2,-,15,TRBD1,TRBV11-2,CASSSGQGDTGELFF,TGTGCCAGCAGCTCAGGACAGGGTGACACCGGGGAGCTGTTTTTT
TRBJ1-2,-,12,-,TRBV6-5,CASSYPSGGYTF,TGTGCCAGCAGTTACCCGTCAGGAGGCTACACCTTC
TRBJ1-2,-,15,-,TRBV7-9,CASSSTGSPNYGYTF,TGTGCCAGCAGCTCCACAGGGTCCCCTAACTATGGCTACACCTTC
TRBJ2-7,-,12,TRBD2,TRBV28,CASNLLAGEQYF,TGTGCCAGCAACCTACTAGCGGGCGAGCAGTACTTC
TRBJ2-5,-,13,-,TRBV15,CATSRDNRETQYF,TGTGCCACCAGCAGAGATAATAGAGAGACCCAGTACTTC